Below are 20 T cell receptor beta chains sequenced from a single sample in a study of long-term antiretroviral therapy in people with HIV (dated by TCRdb to between 2021 and 2022). Sequencing of the TRB variable region was done with the immunoSEQ hsTCRB v3.0 assay at survey level resolution. Sourced from immuneACCESS, this table was stored by TCRdb with only in-frame sequences that have V and J called. A share of the clones is absent; for the studies checked, an unresolved V gene accounts for under half, and the remainder has no known explanation. The sample yields some 35,000 clones; roughly 82% were counted once. The ten most abundant clones make up about 6.5% of the sample. The source material was unsorted PBMCs, sampled 0.6 years after starting antiretroviral therapy. The origin of the receptors is a man aged 18 to 29 with HIV.

This sequence joins TRBV18 and TRBJ1-4; D remains ambiguous. The ends were cut back, 6 bases at V and 7 bases at J, with 12 bases in the middle. Germline V gives CDR1 KGHSH, CDR2 LQKENI. This CDR3 spans 13 amino acids. The CDR3 DNA reads TGTGCCAGCTCGTCTCCGCCCGGTGAAAAACTGTTTTTT. This codes for CASSSPPGEKLFF.

The V gene is TRBV11-2, the J gene TRBJ2-1; no definite D call. The V and J ends lost 5 bases and 0 bases respectively, with 14 bases between them. The CDR3 contains 16 residues. Germline V gene sequence: CDR1 SGHAT, CDR2 FQNNGV. The CDR3 nucleotides read TGTGCCAGCAGCCCTAGGGTTGGAAGCTCCTACAATGAGCAGTTCTTC. Protein: CASSPRVGSSYNEQFF.

V gene TRBV12-5 combines with J gene TRBJ2-1; unclear D gene. CDR1 is LGHNT, CDR2 FRNRAP, per germline. The CDR3 totals 12 residues. Between the trimmed V and J ends, which lost 0 bases and 8 bases, there was a span of 5 bases. CDR3 in DNA: TGTGCTAGTGGTTTGGTAGGCTATGAGCAGTTCTTC. Translation: CASGLVGYEQFF.

This clone was counted once. The V gene is TRBV6-6, the J gene TRBJ2-7, with no clear D. Trimming pared 5 bases from V and 8 bases from J, leaving 13 bases between. The germline V gene encodes CDR1 MNHNY and CDR2 SVGAGI (reference sequence). CDR3 length equals 12 residues. CDR3 in DNA: TGTGCCAGCAGTCCCACAAATACCCAGCAGTACTTC. Its translation is CASSPTNTQQYF.

The V gene is TRBV13, the J gene TRBJ2-1; D perhaps matches TRBD2 (6 bases). CDR3 length equals 14 residues. The V end was cut by 5 bases, the J end by 8 bases, with 16 bases between. Germline V gives CDR1 PRHDT, CDR2 FYEKMQ (reference sequence). CDR3 nucleotide sequence: TGTGCCAGCAGCAACCGGGACTCGAGGGATGAGCAGTTCTTC. It translates to CASSNRDSRDEQFF.

The gene calls are TRBV28 and TRBJ2-7; D is unclear. Germline CDR1 is MDHEN and CDR2 is SYDVKM. V was shortened by 4 bases and J by 1 base, with 11 bases between the two germline ends. The CDR3 sequence is 14 residues long. CDR3 protein: CASSYYDKSYEQYF. The CDR3 coding sequence is TGTGCCAGCAGTTATTACGACAAGTCCTACGAGCAGTACTTC.

In its sample, this clone was seen once. The chain uses TRBV6-1 and TRBJ2-7, with 8 bases aligning to TRBD2. Germline CDR1 reads MNHNS; CDR2 reads SASEGT. This CDR3 comprises 13 residues. V dropped 11 bases and J dropped 5; count of bases not matched to a gene: 11. DNA for the CDR3: TGTGCCGGATCTCCGGGACTAGATCACGAGCAGTACTTC. It codes for CAGSPGLDHEQYF.

The rearrangement joins TRBV9 to TRBJ2-7; D may be TRBD1 or TRBD2 (5 bases each). CDR3 length: 14 amino acids. Germline V gene data show CDR1 as SGDLS and CDR2 as YYNGEE. The V and J ends lost 0 bases and 3 bases respectively, with 10 bases between them. CDR3 nucleotide sequence: TGTGCCAGCAGCGTAGGCCTGGGGGTCTACGAGCAGTACTTC. Residues: CASSVGLGVYEQYF.

This chain links TRBV28 with TRBJ2-7, with no clear D. This CDR3 comprises 13 residues. V was cut by 4 bases and J by 1 base, with 8 bases left in between. Germline values: CDR1 MDHEN, CDR2 SYDVKM. The CDR3 bases are TGTGCCAGCAGTTCTCCGGGTTCCTACGAGCAGTACTTC. Amino acids: CASSSPGSYEQYF.

The V and J genes are TRBV5-4 and TRBJ1-3; 7 nucleotides line up with TRBD1. Germline V gene lookup returns CDR1 SGHNT and CDR2 YYREEE (reference sequence). The CDR3 is 16 amino acids. Losses at the gene ends were 2 bases for V and 3 bases for J; bases not matched to a gene: 8. The CDR3 region has the DNA TGTGCCAGCAGCTTCTCGACAGGGAGAGATGGAAACACCATATATTTT. Translation: CASSFSTGRDGNTIYF.

This chain's CDR3 is CAWGVAETQYF. CDR3 bases: TGTGCCTGGGGGGTTGCGGAGACCCAGTACTTC. The chain couples TRBV30 to TRBJ2-5; D is unresolved. The CDR3 length is 11 residues. Germline V gene lookup returns CDR1 GTSNPN and CDR2 SVGIG (reference sequence). The ends were cut back, 5 bases at V and 5 bases at J, with 9 bases in the middle. The full variable domain, with the rest looked up from reference TRBV30 and TRBJ2-5, is SQTIHQWPATLVQPVGSPLSLECTVEGTSNPNLYWYRQAAGRGLQLLFYSVGIGQISSEVPQNLSASRPQDRQFILSSKKLLLSDSGFYLCAWGVAETQYFGPGTRLLVL.

The chain carries TRBV7-2 and TRBJ2-7; 10 bases fit TRBD2. The CDR3 contains 16 residues. The trim removed 4 bases at V and 3 bases at J, leaving 9 bases unmatched. Germline loops: CDR1 SGHTA, CDR2 FQGNSA. In DNA, the CDR3 is TGTGCCAGCAGCTCCCCTAGCGGGAGTACGATCTACGAGCAGTACTTC. Residues: CASSSPSGSTIYEQYF.

The table lists this clone with a few counts. V and J are TRBV5-4 and TRBJ2-7, with D uncertain. The V gene's germline CDR1 is SGHNT and CDR2 YYREEE (reference sequence). V was pared by 0 bases and J by 6 bases, with 10 bases between. The CDR3 spans 13 residues. CDR3 sequence: CASSLERLSEQYF. Written as DNA, the CDR3 is TGTGCCAGCAGCTTGGAGCGTCTGAGCGAGCAGTACTTC.

The chain has TRBV27 and TRBJ2-7; D perhaps matches TRBD1 (6 bases). Germline lookup yields CDR1 MNHEY and CDR2 SMNVEV (reference sequence). CDR3 size: 13 residues. Trimming removed 5 bases from V and 3 bases from J, with 11 bases in between. The CDR3: CASSPGQIYEQYF. The CDR3 DNA reads as TGTGCCAGCAGTCCGGGACAAATCTACGAGCAGTACTTC.

The count of this clone is one. Additional DNA sequences in this sample encode the identical CDR3. This chain joins TRBV19 and TRBJ2-1, with 11 positions matching TRBD2. The trim removed 3 bases at V and 7 bases at J, leaving 5 bases unmatched. CDR1 and CDR2 (germline): LNHDA, SQIVND (reference sequence). The CDR3 covers 15 residues. The CDR3 coding sequence is TGTGCCAGTAGTATCCTAGCGGGAGGTCTGAATGAGCAGTTCTTC. Protein sequence: CASSILAGGLNEQFF.

The chain joins TRBV7-9 to TRBJ2-7; 9 positions match TRBD1. V trimming: 5 bases; J trimming: 7 bases; junction bases outside the gene matches: 12. Germline-derived CDR1 and CDR2 are SEHNR and FQNEAQ (reference sequence). This CDR3 is built from 15 residues. For the CDR3, the DNA is TGTGCCAGCAGCCACGGGACAGGGTCGGTGGGGGAGCAGTACTTC. It encodes CASSHGTGSVGEQYF.

This clone turned up a few times. The V and J genes are TRBV20-1 and TRBJ2-4; TRBD2 might be the D (6 bases). The germline V gene has CDR1 DFQATT and CDR2 SNEGSKA (reference sequence). This CDR3 region has 11 residues. This chain's CDR3 is CSGGGKNIQYF. For the CDR3, the DNA is TGCAGCGGGGGAGGCAAAAACATTCAGTACTTC.

This clone is a singleton in its sample. This sample also contains other DNA sequences that code for the same CDR3. The genes are TRBV10-3 and TRBJ2-1; the D gene is possibly TRBD1 (5 bases). CDR3 length equals 13 residues. CDR1 and CDR2 (germline): ENHRY, SYGVKD. Trimming cost V 2 bases and J 7 bases, with 9 bases left between them. The CDR3, as DNA: TGTGCCATCAGTGAGGACAGAGGAAATGAGCAGTTCTTC. It translates to CAISEDRGNEQFF.

The chain employs TRBV7-2 and TRBJ2-2; perhaps TRBD1 as D (6 bases). Per the germline V gene, CDR1 is SGHTA and CDR2 is FQGNSA. V gave up 7 bases and J gave up 4 bases, with 13 bases separating them. The CDR3 has 14 residues. The CDR3 protein is CASNRRDITGELFF. CDR3 DNA: TGTGCCAGCAACCGAAGGGACATCACCGGGGAGCTGTTTTTT.

The gene calls are TRBV18 and TRBJ1-1; 7 positions match TRBD1. This CDR3 has 15 amino acids. V lost 3 bases and J lost 3; bases outside the gene matches: 7. Germline CDR1 and CDR2: KGHSH and LQKENI. The CDR3 coding sequence is TGTGCCAGCTCACCCCGGCAGGGGGATGACACTGAAGCTTTCTTT. Translated, it gives CASSPRQGDDTEAFF.